The 15 T cell receptor beta chains listed next were all sequenced from one sample in a study of the immune and genomic landscape of osteosarcoma. Method: immunoSEQ multiplex PCR; TCRdb's copy keeps in-frame clones and lacks some. Altogether about 690 clones are present, around 77% being singletons, with the ten largest covering approximately 6%. Sequenced: primary tumor tissue from the femur. The origin of the receptors is a man aged 25 to 40 with osteosarcoma.

J is TRBJ2-3 and V is TRBV6-4; no definite D call. The CDR3 contains 14 residues. Trimming pared 5 bases from V and 1 base from J, leaving 10 bases between. The germline CDR1 and CDR2 sequences are MRHNA and SNTAGT. The CDR3 spells CASSYRDGTDTQYF. The CDR3, as DNA: TGTGCCAGCAGTTACCGAGACGGCACAGATACGCAGTATTTT.

The V gene is TRBV7-8, the J gene TRBJ1-6; D unclear. CDR3 length equals 16 residues. V gave up 3 bases and J gave up 5 bases, with 14 bases separating them. Per germline, CDR1 SGHVS and CDR2 FQNEAQ. CDR3 sequence: CASSLFLIIDNSPLHF. CDR3 in DNA: TGTGCCAGCAGCTTGTTTTTGATAATAGATAATTCACCCCTCCACTTT.

This clone appeared a few times. The chain links TRBV6-4 to TRBJ2-3, with TRBD1 as a possible D gene (6 bases). Germline V CDR1 and CDR2: MRHNA, SNTAGT. The CDR3 covers 15 residues. V was shortened by 4 bases and J by 3 bases, with 14 bases between the two germline ends. This CDR3 reads CASSAGARETDTQYF. CDR3 DNA sequence: TGTGCCAGCAGTGCAGGGGCCAGGGAAACAGATACGCAGTATTTT.

The chain employs TRBV4-2 and TRBJ2-3, with 9 bases matching TRBD2. The CDR3 consists of 16 residues. Germline V gene data show CDR1 as LGHNA and CDR2 as YNFKEQ. V was pared by 0 bases and J by 4 bases, with 5 bases of the junction left unmatched. This CDR3 reads CASSQESGGGADTQYF. The CDR3, as DNA: TGTGCCAGCAGCCAAGAAAGCGGCGGGGGGGCAGATACGCAGTATTTT.

The gene calls are TRBV15 and TRBJ1-4; TRBD1 is a possible D gene (5 bases). CDR3 length: 13 residues. Germline CDR1 and CDR2: LNHNV and YYDKDF (reference sequence). Trimming shortened V by 9 bases and J by 0 bases, and 8 bases separated the two germline ends. The CDR3 is CATRQSTNEKLFF. CDR3 in DNA: TGTGCCACAAGACAGTCAACTAATGAAAAACTGTTTTTT.

CDR3 region: CASRGQGFYNEQFF. CDR3 bases: TGTGCCAGTAGGGGACAGGGATTCTACAATGAGCAGTTCTTC. The chain has TRBV19 and TRBJ2-1, with TRBD1 matching over 9 bases. Germline CDR1 LNHDA, CDR2 SQIVND (reference sequence). This CDR3 is 14 amino acids long. V lost 6 bases and J lost 3; bases outside the gene matches: 3.

The DNA for the CDR3 is TGTGCCAGCAGTTTACAGGGGCCGCCAAGGGAGACCCAGTACTTC. Protein product: CASSLQGPPRETQYF. The V gene is TRBV27, the J gene TRBJ2-5; D is perhaps TRBD1 (6 bases). There are 15 residues in the CDR3. V was clipped by 2 bases and J by 5 bases, with 15 bases between them. The germline V gene has CDR1 MNHEY and CDR2 SMNVEV (reference sequence).

J is TRBJ1-2 and V is TRBV27; 7 bases match TRBD1. The junction had 8 bases not matched to a gene; V was cut back by 7 bases and J by 0 bases. CDR3 size: 15 residues. CDR1 is MNHEY and CDR2 is SMNVEV in the germline V gene (reference sequence). This chain's CDR3 is CASKFRDRPNYGYTF. The CDR3 bases are TGTGCCAGCAAGTTTAGGGACAGACCTAACTATGGCTACACCTTC.

This chain links TRBV19 with TRBJ2-1; 10 bases are shared with TRBD1. V was clipped by 9 bases and J by 4 bases; unmatched bases: 6. This CDR3 comprises 14 residues. From germline, CDR1 is LNHDA and CDR2 SQIVND (reference sequence). The CDR3 loop is CASHRQGAYNEQFF. CDR3 nucleotide sequence: TGTGCCAGCCACCGACAGGGGGCATACAATGAGCAGTTCTTC.

This chain connects TRBV7-9 to TRBJ2-5; 7 nucleotides align to TRBD1. Germline V gene lookup returns CDR1 SEHNR and CDR2 FQNEAQ (reference sequence). The CDR3 loop spans 14 amino acids. The V gene end was trimmed by 5 bases and the J gene end by 2 bases; junction bases not matched to a gene: 5. In DNA form, the CDR3 reads TGTGCCAGCAGCGCCCGACAGGGTCAAGAGACCCAGTACTTC. Translation: CASSARQGQETQYF. Full variable domain (remainder filled in from reference TRBV7-9 and TRBJ2-5): DTGVSQNPRHKITKRGQNVTFRCDPISEHNRLYWYRQTLGQGPEFLTYFQNEAQLEKSRLLSDRFSAERPKGSFSTLEIQRTEQGDSAMYLCASSARQGQETQYFGPGTRLLVL.

This clone was counted a few times. This chain links TRBV6-4 with TRBJ2-6, with D perhaps matching TRBD2 (5 bases). This CDR3 comprises 15 residues. Germline-derived CDR1 and CDR2 are MRHNA and SNTAGT. V lost 2 bases and J 0 bases, leaving 5 bases between the germline ends. In DNA, the CDR3 is TGTGCCAGCAGTGACACTAGCTCTGGGGCCAACGTCCTGACTTTC. It yields the protein CASSDTSSGANVLTF.

This rearrangement joins TRBV6-9 to TRBJ1-2, with unresolved D. CDR1 MNHGY and CDR2 SVAAGI come from the germline V gene. The V and J ends lost 8 bases and 4 bases respectively, with 11 bases between them. This CDR3 region has 12 residues. CDR3 amino acids: CASGASFYGYTF. For the CDR3, the DNA is TGTGCCAGCGGAGCCAGCTTCTATGGCTACACCTTC.

The gene calls are TRBV2 and TRBJ2-3, with 8 positions matching TRBD1. The CDR3 length is 15 residues. Germline CDR1 and CDR2: SNHLY and FYNNEI. V was clipped by 5 bases and J by 3 bases; unmatched bases: 7. The CDR3 nucleotides are TGTGCCAGCAGTATCGTTCGGGACAGGACAGATACGCAGTATTTT. Translating it yields CASSIVRDRTDTQYF. The full variable domain, completed using reference TRBV2 and TRBJ2-3, is EPEVTQTPSHQVTQMGQEVILRCVPISNHLYFYWYRQILGQKVEFLVSFYNNEISEKSEIFDDQFSVERPDGSNFTLKIRSTKLEDSAMYFCASSIVRDRTDTQYFGPGTRLTVL.

The chain joins TRBV5-6 to TRBJ1-1, with TRBD1 matching 12 bases. The CDR3 loop spans 15 amino acids. CDR1 and CDR2 from the germline V gene are SGHDT and YYEEEE. V shed 2 bases, J shed 10 bases, and the junction held 9 bases outside the gene matches. The CDR3 is CASSFTGTGGRGAFF. DNA of the CDR3: TGTGCCAGCAGCTTTACCGGGACAGGGGGCCGGGGAGCTTTCTTT.

V and J are TRBV18 and TRBJ1-6, with D unresolved. Germline lookup yields CDR1 KGHSH and CDR2 LQKENI. Trimming took 5 bases from V and 7 from J, leaving 6 bases between them. CDR3 size: 12 residues. In DNA form, the CDR3 reads TGTGCCAGCTCAGATGGGAATTCACCCCTCCACTTT. Translated: CASSDGNSPLHF.